This TCR beta chain was found in a study of identical twins. In its sample, this clonotype was seen many times. CDR3 size: 14 residues. Germline CDR1 is MNHEY and CDR2 is SVGEGT. V lost 8 bases and J lost 8, with 19 bases in between. TCRdb passed the 5' RACE reads through MiXCR, listing each CDR3 protein once. The sample contains a few hundred thousand distinct CDR3 sequences, 9.6% of which appear only once. The data also belong to a second study, concerning yellow fever vaccine responses in identical twins.

What was sequenced was PBMCs. This TCR was sampled from a woman between 18 and 29 years old in good health. V gene TRBV6-2 or TRBV6-3 combines with J gene TRBJ2-1; weak D call: TRBD2 (5 bases). The CDR3 sequence is CASSPPAGVHEQFF. The CDR3, as DNA: TGTGCCAGCTCCCCCCCGGCCGGGGTCCATGAGCAGTTCTTC.